This T cell receptor beta chain emerged from a study of shared clonotypes between healthy human individuals. Study-wide findings and caveats: Sampling included only blood; tissue repertoires likely differ.

A word on this clone: Its target is unknown.

This CDR3 is 15 amino acids long. Between the trimmed V and J ends, which lost 7 bases and 2 bases, there was a span of 18 bases. CDR1 MNHEY and CDR2 SVGAGI come from the germline V gene. Clones were sequenced by immunoSEQ multiplex PCR, and TCRdb holds only the in-frame ones, with some missing. The table has approximately 2.1 million clones, 93% seen once. It was into CD45RA+ naive and CD45RA-negative memory subsets that the CD4+ cells were split. Sequenced input: naive CD4+ T cells from PBMCs. Subset of the sample: CD45RA+ positively selected. The rearrangement joins TRBV6-5 to TRBJ2-7; D assignment may be TRBD1 or TRBD2 (5 bases each). This clonotype was obtained from a man aged 18 to 29 in good health. Some clones in this sample may be carry-over from other donors' samples. In DNA, the CDR3 is TGTGCCAGCACCTACAACCGGGACGGCCCCTACGAGCAGTACTTC. Its translation is CASTYNRDGPYEQYF.